This TCR beta chain emerged from a study of blood T cell repertoires in COVID-19. Study context: COVID-19 samples from acute and convalescent phases originated in the United States, Italy and Spain. From T cells, B-cell-depleted T cells, or PBMCs came the material, which was cDNA or gDNA.

Assay: immunoSEQ multiplex PCR; the TCRdb copy retains only in-frame clones and omits some. The sample shows some 100,000 clones, about four fifths of them seen only once. With 2 bases removed from V and 2 bases from J, the gap between germline ends came to 16 bases. The CDR3 is 18 amino acids. The germline gives CDR1 MGHRA, CDR2 YSYEKL. V gene TRBV4-1 combines with J gene TRBJ2-6; a weak D match, TRBD2 (5 bases). The clonotype originates from a human donor in a cohort sampled during active COVID-19. The specimen sequenced was peripheral blood. The CDR3 coding sequence is TGCGCCAGCAGCCAATCCGTGGTTCCGGGGACTGGGGCCAACGTCCTGACTTTC. As protein: CASSQSVVPGTGANVLTF.